Sequencing of this T cell receptor beta chain was carried out in a study of graft-versus-host responses after intestinal transplantation. The wider study: Grafts were multivisceral, liver-intestinal, or isolated intestinal. The whole recipient group had anti-thymocyte globulin induction followed by tacrolimus and steroids for about three years. Study-level findings and limits: Recipient bone marrow held GvH clones, some seen earlier in ileum or blood.

With 6 bases clipped from V and 1 base from J, the junction kept 6 bases outside the gene matches. Germline lookup yields CDR1 MGHRA and CDR2 YSYEKL. The CDR3 covers 15 residues. Repertoires were generated with immunoSEQ multiplex PCR, while TCRdb's copy carries only in-frame clones and drops some. The table records about 80,000 clones, approximately 90% of them present only once. A note on this clone: What it recognizes is unknown.

The source is a human patient who received an intestinal transplant, so some T cells may come from the graft donor. This chain uses TRBV4-1 with TRBJ2-1, with 7 bases identical to TRBD1. The specimen comprised PBMCs, sampled 98 days after intestinal transplantation. DNA of the CDR3: TGCGCCAGCAGTCCGGGCAGGGGGTCCTACAATGAGCAGTTCTTC. It translates to CASSPGRGSYNEQFF.